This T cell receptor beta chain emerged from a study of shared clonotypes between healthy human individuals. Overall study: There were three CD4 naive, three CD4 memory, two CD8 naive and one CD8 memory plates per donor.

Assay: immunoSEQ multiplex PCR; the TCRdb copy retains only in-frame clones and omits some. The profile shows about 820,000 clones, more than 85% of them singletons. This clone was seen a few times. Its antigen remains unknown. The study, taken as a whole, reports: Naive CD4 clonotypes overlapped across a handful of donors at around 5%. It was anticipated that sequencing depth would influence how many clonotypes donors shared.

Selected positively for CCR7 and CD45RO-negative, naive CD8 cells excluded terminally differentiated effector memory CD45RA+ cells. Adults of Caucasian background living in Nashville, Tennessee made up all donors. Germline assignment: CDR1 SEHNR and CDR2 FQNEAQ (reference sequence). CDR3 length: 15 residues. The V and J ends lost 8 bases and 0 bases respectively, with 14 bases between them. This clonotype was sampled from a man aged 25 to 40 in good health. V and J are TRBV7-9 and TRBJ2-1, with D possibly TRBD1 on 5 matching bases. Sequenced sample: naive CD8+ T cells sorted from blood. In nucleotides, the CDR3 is TGTGCCAGCGGACATGACTGGAGCTCCTACAATGAGCAGTTCTTC. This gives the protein CASGHDWSSYNEQFF.